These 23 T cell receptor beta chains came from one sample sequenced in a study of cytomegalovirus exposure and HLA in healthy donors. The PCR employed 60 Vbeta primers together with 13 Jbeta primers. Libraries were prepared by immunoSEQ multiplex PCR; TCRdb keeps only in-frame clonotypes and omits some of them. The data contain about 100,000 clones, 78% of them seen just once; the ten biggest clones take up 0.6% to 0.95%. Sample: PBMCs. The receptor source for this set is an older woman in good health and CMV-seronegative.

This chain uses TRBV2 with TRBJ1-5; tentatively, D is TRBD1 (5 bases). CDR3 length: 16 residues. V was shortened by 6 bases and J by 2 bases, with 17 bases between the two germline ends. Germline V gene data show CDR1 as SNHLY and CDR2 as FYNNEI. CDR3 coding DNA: TGTGCCAGCAGCACGATTACACTCAGGGGCAATCAGCCCCAGCATTTT. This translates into CASSTITLRGNQPQHF.

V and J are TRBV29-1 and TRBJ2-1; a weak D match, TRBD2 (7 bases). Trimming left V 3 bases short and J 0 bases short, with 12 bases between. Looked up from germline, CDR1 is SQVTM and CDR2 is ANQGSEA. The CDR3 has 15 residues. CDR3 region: CSVERGPSSYNEQFF. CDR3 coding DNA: TGCAGCGTTGAGCGGGGGCCCAGCTCCTACAATGAGCAGTTCTTC.

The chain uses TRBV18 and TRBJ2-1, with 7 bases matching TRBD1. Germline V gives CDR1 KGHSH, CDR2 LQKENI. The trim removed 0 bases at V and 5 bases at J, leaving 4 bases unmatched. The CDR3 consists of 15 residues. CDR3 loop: CASSPPRQGHNEQFF. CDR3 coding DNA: TGTGCCAGCTCACCACCCCGACAGGGCCACAATGAGCAGTTCTTC.

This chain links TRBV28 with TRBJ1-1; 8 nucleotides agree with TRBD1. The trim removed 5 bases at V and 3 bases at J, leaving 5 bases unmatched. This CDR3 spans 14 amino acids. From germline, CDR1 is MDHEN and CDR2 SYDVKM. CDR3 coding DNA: TGTGCCAGCAGTCCCGGGACAGGAGACACTGAAGCTTTCTTT. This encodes CASSPGTGDTEAFF. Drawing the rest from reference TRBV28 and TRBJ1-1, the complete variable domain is DVKVTQSSRYLVKRTGEKVFLECVQDMDHENMFWYRQDPGLGLRLIYFSYDVKMKEKGDIPEGYSVSREKKERFSLILESASTNQTSMYLCASSPGTGDTEAFFGQGTRLTVV.

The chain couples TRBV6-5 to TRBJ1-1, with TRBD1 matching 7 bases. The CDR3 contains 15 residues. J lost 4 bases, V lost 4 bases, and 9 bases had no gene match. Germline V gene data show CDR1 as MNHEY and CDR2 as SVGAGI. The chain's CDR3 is CASSSPKGASTEAFF. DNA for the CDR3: TGTGCCAGCAGTTCCCCCAAGGGGGCGAGCACTGAAGCTTTCTTT.

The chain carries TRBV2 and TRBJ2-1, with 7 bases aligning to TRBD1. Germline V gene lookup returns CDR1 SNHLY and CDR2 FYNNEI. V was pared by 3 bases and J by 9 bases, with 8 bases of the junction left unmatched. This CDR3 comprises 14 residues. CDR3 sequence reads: CASSERGGLLEQFF. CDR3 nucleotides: TGTGCCAGCAGTGAGAGAGGGGGCCTGCTTGAGCAGTTCTTC. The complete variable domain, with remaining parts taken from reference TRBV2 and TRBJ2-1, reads EPEVTQTPSHQVTQMGQEVILRCVPISNHLYFYWYRQILGQKVEFLVSFYNNEISEKSEIFDDQFSVERPDGSNFTLKIRSTKLEDSAMYFCASSERGGLLEQFFGPGTRLTVL.

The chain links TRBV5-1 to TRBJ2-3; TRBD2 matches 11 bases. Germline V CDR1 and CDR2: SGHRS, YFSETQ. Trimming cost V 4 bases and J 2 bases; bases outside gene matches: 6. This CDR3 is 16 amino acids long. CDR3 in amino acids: CASSPRTSGLTDTQYF. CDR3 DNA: TGCGCCAGCAGCCCAAGGACTAGCGGGCTCACAGATACGCAGTATTTT. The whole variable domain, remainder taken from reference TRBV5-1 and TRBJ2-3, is KAGVTQTPRYLIKTRGQQVTLSCSPISGHRSVSWYQQTPGQGLQFLFEYFSETQRNKGNFPGRFSGRQFSNSRSEMNVSTLELGDSALYLCASSPRTSGLTDTQYFGPGTRLTVL.

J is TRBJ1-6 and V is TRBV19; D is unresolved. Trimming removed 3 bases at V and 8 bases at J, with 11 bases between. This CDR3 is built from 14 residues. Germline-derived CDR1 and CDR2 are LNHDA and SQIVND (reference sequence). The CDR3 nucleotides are TGTGCCAGTAGTATTATCGTTGAGGATTCACCCCTCCACTTT. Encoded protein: CASSIIVEDSPLHF.

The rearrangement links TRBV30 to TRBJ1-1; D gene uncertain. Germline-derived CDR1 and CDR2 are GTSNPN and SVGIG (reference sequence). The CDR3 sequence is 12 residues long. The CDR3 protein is CAVEGIVGEAFF. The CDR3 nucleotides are TGTGCTGTTGAGGGTATCGTCGGTGAAGCTTTCTTT.

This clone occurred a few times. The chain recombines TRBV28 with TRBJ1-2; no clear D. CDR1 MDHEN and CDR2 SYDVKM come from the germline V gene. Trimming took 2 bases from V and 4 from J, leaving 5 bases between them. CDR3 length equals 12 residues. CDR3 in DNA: TGTGCCAGCAGTTTACAGGCCTATGGCTACACCTTC. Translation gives CASSLQAYGYTF.

The CDR3 spells CATSTGQQGEGQETQYF. DNA for the CDR3: TGTGCCACCAGCACAGGGCAACAGGGGGAAGGACAAGAGACCCAGTACTTC. The gene calls are TRBV15 and TRBJ2-5, with 8 nucleotides matching TRBD1. The CDR3 totals 17 residues. Germline assignment: CDR1 LNHNV and CDR2 YYDKDF (reference sequence). The ends lost 4 bases at V and 2 bases at J; junction bases unmatched: 12.

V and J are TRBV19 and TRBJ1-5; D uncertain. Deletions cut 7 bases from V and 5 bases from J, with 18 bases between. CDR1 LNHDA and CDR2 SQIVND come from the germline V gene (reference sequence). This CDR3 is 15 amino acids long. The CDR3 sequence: CASIGRGEGHQPQHF. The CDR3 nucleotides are TGTGCCAGTATCGGACGAGGTGAGGGCCATCAGCCCCAGCATTTT.

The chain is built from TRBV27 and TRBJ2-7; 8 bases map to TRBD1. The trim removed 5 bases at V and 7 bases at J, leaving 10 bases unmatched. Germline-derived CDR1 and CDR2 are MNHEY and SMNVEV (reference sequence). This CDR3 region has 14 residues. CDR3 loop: CASSILRTGREQYF. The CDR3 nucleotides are TGTGCCAGCAGTATATTAAGGACAGGGAGAGAGCAGTACTTC.

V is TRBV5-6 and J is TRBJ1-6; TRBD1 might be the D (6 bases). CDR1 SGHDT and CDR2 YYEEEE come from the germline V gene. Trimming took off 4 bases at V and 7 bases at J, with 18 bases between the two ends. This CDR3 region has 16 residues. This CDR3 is CASSRPPGQLNSPLHF. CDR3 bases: TGTGCCAGCAGCCGCCCTCCGGGACAACTAAATTCACCCCTCCACTTT.

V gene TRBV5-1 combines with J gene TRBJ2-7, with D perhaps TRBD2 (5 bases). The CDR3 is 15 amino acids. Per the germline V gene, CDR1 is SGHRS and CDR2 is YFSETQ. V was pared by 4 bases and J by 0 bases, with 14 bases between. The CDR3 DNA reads TGCGCCAGCAGCCCCAACCTCGGGGACTCCTACGAGCAGTACTTC. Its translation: CASSPNLGDSYEQYF.

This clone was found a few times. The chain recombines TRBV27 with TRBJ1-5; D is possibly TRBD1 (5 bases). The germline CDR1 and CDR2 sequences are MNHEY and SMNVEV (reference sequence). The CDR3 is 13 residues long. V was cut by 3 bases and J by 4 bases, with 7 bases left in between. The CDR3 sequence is CASSFQGNQPQHF. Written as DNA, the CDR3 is TGTGCCAGCAGTTTCCAGGGTAATCAGCCCCAGCATTTT.

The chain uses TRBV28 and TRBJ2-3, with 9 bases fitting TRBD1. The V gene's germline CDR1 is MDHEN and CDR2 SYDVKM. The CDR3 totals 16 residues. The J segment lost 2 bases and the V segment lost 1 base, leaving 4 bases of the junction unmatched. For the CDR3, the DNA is TGTGCCAGCAGTTTATCCGGACAGGGGCTCACAGATACGCAGTATTTT. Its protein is CASSLSGQGLTDTQYF.

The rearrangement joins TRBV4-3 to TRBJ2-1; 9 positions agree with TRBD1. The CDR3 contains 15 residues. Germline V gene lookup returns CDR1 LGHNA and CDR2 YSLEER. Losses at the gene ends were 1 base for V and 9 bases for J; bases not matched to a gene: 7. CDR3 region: CASSQVDRGIGEQFF. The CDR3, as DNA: TGCGCCAGCAGCCAAGTAGACAGGGGGATCGGTGAGCAGTTCTTC.

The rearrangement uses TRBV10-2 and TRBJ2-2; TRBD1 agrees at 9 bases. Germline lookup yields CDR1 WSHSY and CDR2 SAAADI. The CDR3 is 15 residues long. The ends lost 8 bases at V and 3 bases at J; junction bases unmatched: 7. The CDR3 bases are TGCGCCAGCGGCCCCGGGACAGGGTACACCGGGGAGCTGTTTTTT. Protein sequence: CASGPGTGYTGELFF.

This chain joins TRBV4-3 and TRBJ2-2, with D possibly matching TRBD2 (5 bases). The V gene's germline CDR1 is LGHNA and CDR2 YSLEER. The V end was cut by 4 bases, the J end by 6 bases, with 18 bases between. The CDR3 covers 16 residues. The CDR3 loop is CASSPGSPPGAGELFF. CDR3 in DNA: TGCGCCAGCAGCCCAGGCTCGCCCCCCGGGGCCGGGGAGCTGTTTTTT.

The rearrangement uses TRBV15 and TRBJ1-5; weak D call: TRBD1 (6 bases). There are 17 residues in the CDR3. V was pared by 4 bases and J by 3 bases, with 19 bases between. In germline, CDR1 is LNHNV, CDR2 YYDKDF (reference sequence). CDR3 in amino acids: CATSTTLVTGFNQPQHF. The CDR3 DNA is TGTGCCACCAGCACTACACTGGTGACAGGCTTCAATCAGCCCCAGCATTTT.

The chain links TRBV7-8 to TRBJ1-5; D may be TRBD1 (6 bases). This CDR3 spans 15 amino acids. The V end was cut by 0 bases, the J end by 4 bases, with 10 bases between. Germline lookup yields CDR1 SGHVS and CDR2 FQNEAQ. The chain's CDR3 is CASSLAGQGNQPQHF. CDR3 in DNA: TGTGCCAGCAGCTTAGCGGGGCAGGGGAATCAGCCCCAGCATTTT.

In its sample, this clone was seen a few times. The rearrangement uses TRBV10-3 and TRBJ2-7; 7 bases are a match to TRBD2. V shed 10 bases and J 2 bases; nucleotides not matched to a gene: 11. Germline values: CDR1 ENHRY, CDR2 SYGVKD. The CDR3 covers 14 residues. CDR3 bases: TGTGCCACGGCCCTTTCTAGCGGACCCTACGAGCAGTACTTC. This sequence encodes CATALSSGPYEQYF.